A selection of T cell receptor beta chains follows, all from one sample in a study of control samples from healthy donors and cancer patients. Generated by immunoSEQ multiplex PCR, the TCRdb table keeps only in-frame clones and is missing some. The repertoire holds roughly 120,000 clones, with about 92% as singletons. Sequencing was carried out using PBMCs. All receptors come from a man aged 45-65 years with head and neck cancer. Each CDR3 is given with its conserved first and last residue. Fields, in order: V gene, clone size, J gene, D gene, CDR3 DNA, CDR3 protein. D genes are given only for firm matches. The size of a clone is reported for some rows only, either as once, few or many, or as a class for expanded clones.

v_call: TRBV6-4; clone_size: NA; j_call: TRBJ2-1; d_call: NA; cdr3_nt: TGTGCCAGCAGTGACCCCCCGGCGTCCCGGCAGTTCTTC; cdr3_aa: CASSDPPASRQFF
v_call: TRBV7-8; clone_size: NA; j_call: TRBJ1-2; d_call: NA; cdr3_nt: TGTGCCAGCAGCTCTAAAAACACAGGATTGGGTGGCTACACCTTC; cdr3_aa: CASSSKNTGLGGYTF
v_call: TRBV5-4; clone_size: NA; j_call: TRBJ2-2; d_call: NA; cdr3_nt: TGTGCCAGCAGCCCTCCGGGGCCCTTGGCCGGGGAGCTGTTTTTT; cdr3_aa: CASSPPGPLAGELFF
v_call: TRBV2; clone_size: NA; j_call: TRBJ2-1; d_call: TRBD2; cdr3_nt: TGTGCCAGCAGGGGACTAGCGGCCTCCTACAATGAGCAGTTCTTC; cdr3_aa: CASRGLAASYNEQFF
v_call: TRBV15; clone_size: NA; j_call: TRBJ2-2; d_call: NA; cdr3_nt: TGTGCCACCAGCAGAGGACACGGTCCGGGGATAGCCGGGGAGCTGTTTTTT; cdr3_aa: CATSRGHGPGIAGELFF
v_call: TRBV6-5; clone_size: NA; j_call: TRBJ2-7; d_call: NA; cdr3_nt: TGTGCCAGCAGTCAGACTGTCTCCTACGAGCAGTACTTC; cdr3_aa: CASSQTVSYEQYF
v_call: TRBV19; clone_size: NA; j_call: TRBJ1-6; d_call: NA; cdr3_nt: TGTGCCAGTAGTAGGGGGTCCGGGGGACAAGCACCCCTCCACTTT; cdr3_aa: CASSRGSGGQAPLHF
v_call: TRBV7-2; clone_size: NA; j_call: TRBJ2-3; d_call: TRBD2; cdr3_nt: TGTGCCAGCAGCTTCCGGGGGGTGAGGACAGATACGCAGTATTTT; cdr3_aa: CASSFRGVRTDTQYF
v_call: TRBV15; clone_size: NA; j_call: TRBJ2-5; d_call: TRBD1; cdr3_nt: TGTGCCACCAGCAGAGTATGGGGACAGGGGGATGAGACCCAGTACTTC; cdr3_aa: CATSRVWGQGDETQYF
v_call: TRBV3-1/TRBV3-2; clone_size: once; j_call: TRBJ1-1; d_call: TRBD1; cdr3_nt: TGTGCCAGCAGCACAGGACCAGGGACAGGGGAATCTTTCTTT; cdr3_aa: CASSTGPGTGESFF
v_call: TRBV6-5; clone_size: NA; j_call: TRBJ2-7; d_call: TRBD2; cdr3_nt: TGTGCCAGCAGTCCCGCTAGCGGGGTTCACGAGCAGTACTTC; cdr3_aa: CASSPASGVHEQYF
v_call: TRBV7-2; clone_size: NA; j_call: TRBJ2-7; d_call: NA; cdr3_nt: TGTGCCAGCAGTCCTCCGACTGGGGTAAACTACGAGCAGTACTTC; cdr3_aa: CASSPPTGVNYEQYF
v_call: TRBV11-2; clone_size: NA; j_call: TRBJ1-1; d_call: NA; cdr3_nt: TGTGCCAGCAGCTTAGTCGGGATGAACACTGAAGCTTTCTTT; cdr3_aa: CASSLVGMNTEAFF
v_call: TRBV30; clone_size: NA; j_call: TRBJ1-5; d_call: NA; cdr3_nt: TGTGCCTGGAGTGTCGGGAGGGTAATGAATCAGCCCCAGCATTTT; cdr3_aa: CAWSVGRVMNQPQHF
v_call: TRBV24-1; clone_size: NA; j_call: TRBJ2-1; d_call: NA; cdr3_nt: TGTGCCACCAGTGATTTTACAGGGAGCTCCTACAATGAGCAGTTCTTC; cdr3_aa: CATSDFTGSSYNEQFF
v_call: TRBV11-2; clone_size: once; j_call: TRBJ1-6; d_call: NA; cdr3_nt: TGTGCCAGCAGCTCCTTACGGGGAGGGAATTCACCCCTCCACTTT; cdr3_aa: CASSSLRGGNSPLHF
v_call: TRBV2; clone_size: NA; j_call: TRBJ2-2; d_call: TRBD2; cdr3_nt: TGTGCCAGCAGTGCTAGCGGGGGACTCAACACCGGGGAGCTGTTTTTT; cdr3_aa: CASSASGGLNTGELFF
v_call: TRBV6-5; clone_size: NA; j_call: TRBJ2-5; d_call: NA; cdr3_nt: TGTGCCAGCAGATTTCAGGGTGGGGGGGAGACCCAGTACTTC; cdr3_aa: CASRFQGGGETQYF
v_call: TRBV3-1/TRBV3-2; clone_size: NA; j_call: TRBJ1-2; d_call: NA; cdr3_nt: TGTGCCAGCAGCCTAATGGGCGGCGGCTACACCTTC; cdr3_aa: CASSLMGGGYTF
v_call: TRBV12-3/TRBV12-4; clone_size: NA; j_call: TRBJ1-2; d_call: NA; cdr3_nt: TGTGCCAGCAGTTTAGACAGTTATGGCTACACCTTC; cdr3_aa: CASSLDSYGYTF
v_call: TRBV10-3; clone_size: NA; j_call: TRBJ2-7; d_call: NA; cdr3_nt: TGTGCCACCCGGCGTAGTGGGGAACGGGGAGAGCAGTACTTC; cdr3_aa: CATRRSGERGEQYF
v_call: TRBV30; clone_size: NA; j_call: TRBJ1-1; d_call: NA; cdr3_nt: TGTGCCTGGACCGGAAAGGCGGCAACTGAAGCTTTCTTT; cdr3_aa: CAWTGKAATEAFF
v_call: TRBV6-5; clone_size: few; j_call: TRBJ1-6; d_call: NA; cdr3_nt: TGTGCCAGCAGCGGAGGGAGGTCGGGGAATTCACCCCTCCACTTT; cdr3_aa: CASSGGRSGNSPLHF
v_call: TRBV5-1; clone_size: NA; j_call: TRBJ2-7; d_call: NA; cdr3_nt: TGCGCCAGCAGCTTGGACGTGGGGCCAGCTTCCTACGAGCAGTACTTC; cdr3_aa: CASSLDVGPASYEQYF
v_call: TRBV9; clone_size: NA; j_call: TRBJ1-1; d_call: TRBD1; cdr3_nt: TGTGCCAGCAGCGTTACTCCGGGACAGGGGACGAAAGCTTTCTTT; cdr3_aa: CASSVTPGQGTKAFF
v_call: TRBV6-5; clone_size: NA; j_call: TRBJ2-5; d_call: TRBD1; cdr3_nt: TGTGCCAGCACCGCCAGGGGGCGAGCGGAGACCCAGTACTTC; cdr3_aa: CASTARGRAETQYF
v_call: TRBV6-2/TRBV6-3; clone_size: NA; j_call: TRBJ1-1; d_call: NA; cdr3_nt: TGTGCCAGCAGTTACATCAACATGAACACTGAAGCTTTCTTT; cdr3_aa: CASSYINMNTEAFF
v_call: TRBV6-5; clone_size: NA; j_call: TRBJ2-3; d_call: NA; cdr3_nt: TGTGCCAGCGCAACTAGCACAGATACGCAGTATTTT; cdr3_aa: CASATSTDTQYF
v_call: TRBV15; clone_size: NA; j_call: TRBJ2-5; d_call: NA; cdr3_nt: TGTGCCACCAGCAGATCCGGACTTAACGGTGGTGGGACCCAGTACTTC; cdr3_aa: CATSRSGLNGGGTQYF
v_call: TRBV6-5; clone_size: NA; j_call: TRBJ1-2; d_call: NA; cdr3_nt: TGTGCCAGCAGACCCCCGGGACACACTATGGGCTACACCTTC; cdr3_aa: CASRPPGHTMGYTF
v_call: TRBV3-1/TRBV3-2; clone_size: NA; j_call: TRBJ1-2; d_call: NA; cdr3_nt: TGTGCCAGCAGCCAGTACAGGGAATCGAACTATGGCTACACCTTC; cdr3_aa: CASSQYRESNYGYTF
v_call: TRBV30; clone_size: NA; j_call: TRBJ1-5; d_call: NA; cdr3_nt: TGTGCCTGGAGTCGGCAGGTCAATCAGCCCCAGCATTTT; cdr3_aa: CAWSRQVNQPQHF
v_call: TRBV29-1; clone_size: NA; j_call: TRBJ1-3; d_call: TRBD1; cdr3_nt: TGCAGCGCTGGGACAGGGGTAGAAAACACCATATATTTT; cdr3_aa: CSAGTGVENTIYF
v_call: TRBV6-6; clone_size: NA; j_call: TRBJ2-5; d_call: TRBD1; cdr3_nt: TGTGCCACCACCCGAGACTCGGACAGGAGACAAGAGACCCAGTACTTC; cdr3_aa: CATTRDSDRRQETQYF
v_call: TRBV4-1; clone_size: once; j_call: TRBJ2-1; d_call: TRBD1; cdr3_nt: TGCGCCAGCAGCCAAGGGATGGGCAGGGGGAGCTCCTACAATGAGCAGTTCTTC; cdr3_aa: CASSQGMGRGSSYNEQFF
v_call: TRBV7-9; clone_size: NA; j_call: TRBJ1-1; d_call: NA; cdr3_nt: TGTGCCAGCAGCCGACTCCCGGGAAATAGGAACACTGAAGCTTTCTTT; cdr3_aa: CASSRLPGNRNTEAFF
v_call: TRBV28; clone_size: NA; j_call: TRBJ1-4; d_call: NA; cdr3_nt: TGTGCCAGCAGTCGAAGAGAGGCGGACCCATGGGACGAAAAACTGTTTTTT; cdr3_aa: CASSRREADPWDEKLFF
v_call: TRBV3-1/TRBV3-2; clone_size: NA; j_call: TRBJ2-2; d_call: TRBD2; cdr3_nt: TGTGCCAGCAGCCAAACGGGGGGAAACACCGGGGAGCTGTTTTTT; cdr3_aa: CASSQTGGNTGELFF
v_call: TRBV30; clone_size: NA; j_call: TRBJ1-2; d_call: NA; cdr3_nt: TGTGCCTGGAGTGTACCCGGGGGATCTAACTATGGCTACACCTTC; cdr3_aa: CAWSVPGGSNYGYTF
v_call: TRBV25-1; clone_size: NA; j_call: TRBJ2-7; d_call: NA; cdr3_nt: TGTGCCAGCAGTGAATTAATGTCAGCCGAGCAGTACTTC; cdr3_aa: CASSELMSAEQYF
v_call: TRBV7-2; clone_size: NA; j_call: TRBJ2-7; d_call: NA; cdr3_nt: TGTGCCAGCAGCCCCCGTGGGGGGCCCTACGAGCAGTACTTC; cdr3_aa: CASSPRGGPYEQYF
v_call: TRBV6-2/TRBV6-3; clone_size: NA; j_call: TRBJ1-5; d_call: TRBD1; cdr3_nt: TGTGCCAGCAGTTACTACGGGGACAGGGGCAATCAGCCCCAGCATTTT; cdr3_aa: CASSYYGDRGNQPQHF
v_call: TRBV18; clone_size: NA; j_call: TRBJ2-5; d_call: NA; cdr3_nt: TGTGCCAGCTCGTACCAAGAGACCCAGTACTTC; cdr3_aa: CASSYQETQYF
v_call: TRBV19; clone_size: NA; j_call: TRBJ1-3; d_call: NA; cdr3_nt: TGTGCCAGTAGTGTAAACAGTAGGGCTGGAGGAAACACCATATATTTT; cdr3_aa: CASSVNSRAGGNTIYF
v_call: TRBV21-1; clone_size: NA; j_call: TRBJ1-5; d_call: NA; cdr3_nt: TGTGCCAGCAGCAATAAGGAGGATAGCAATCAGCCCCAGCATTTT; cdr3_aa: CASSNKEDSNQPQHF
v_call: TRBV10-3; clone_size: NA; j_call: TRBJ2-7; d_call: NA; cdr3_nt: TGTGCCACCAAACCTAGAGAGCTCTACGAGCAGTACTTC; cdr3_aa: CATKPRELYEQYF
v_call: TRBV19; clone_size: many; j_call: TRBJ1-1; d_call: NA; cdr3_nt: TGTGCCATCCTAGGGGGAACTGAAGCTTTCTTT; cdr3_aa: CAILGGTEAFF
v_call: TRBV5-6; clone_size: NA; j_call: TRBJ1-1; d_call: NA; cdr3_nt: TGTGCCAGCAGGGAACAGGGCGTACACATGAACACTGAAGCTTTCTTT; cdr3_aa: CASREQGVHMNTEAFF
v_call: TRBV7-3; clone_size: NA; j_call: TRBJ2-1; d_call: TRBD1; cdr3_nt: TGTGCCAGCAGCTCGGGACAGAACTACAATGAGCAGTTCTTC; cdr3_aa: CASSSGQNYNEQFF
v_call: TRBV20-1; clone_size: once; j_call: TRBJ2-5; d_call: NA; cdr3_nt: TGCAGTGCGGGCCAAGAGACCCAGTACTTC; cdr3_aa: CSAGQETQYF